A selection of T cell receptor beta chains follows, all from one sample in a study of blood T cell repertoires in COVID-19. Sequencing was performed with immunoSEQ multiplex PCR; in TCRdb, only in-frame clones are kept and a portion is missing. The sample consists of about 180,000 clones, roughly 81% of them appearing once. Sequenced input: peripheral blood. These receptors all stem from a woman of 80 years or more with COVID-19, enrolled during active disease. CDR3s include the opening cysteine and the closing phenylalanine or tryptophan. Each record gives: J gene, D gene, V gene, clone size, CDR3 DNA, CDR3 protein. D genes are given only for firm matches. Clone sizes are given selectively: once, few, many, or a class where the clone is expanded.

j_call: TRBJ1-2
d_call: -
v_call: TRBV10-3
clone_size: -
cdr3_nt: TGTGCCATATCGGACATCTATGGCTACACCTTC
cdr3_aa: CAISDIYGYTF

j_call: TRBJ2-2
d_call: -
v_call: TRBV7-9
clone_size: -
cdr3_nt: TGTGCCAGCAGCTCCCGGTCCTCCAACACCGGGGAGCTGTTTTTT
cdr3_aa: CASSSRSSNTGELFF

j_call: TRBJ2-3
d_call: -
v_call: TRBV11-3
clone_size: few
cdr3_nt: TGTGCCAGCAGCTTAGGGAGGTTGGATTCCACAGATACGCAGTATTTT
cdr3_aa: CASSLGRLDSTDTQYF

j_call: TRBJ1-6
d_call: TRBD1
v_call: TRBV5-6
clone_size: once
cdr3_nt: TGTGCCAGCAGCTTGGGGTCCGCAGGGGGCCAGGGAAATTCACCCCTCCACTTT
cdr3_aa: CASSLGSAGGQGNSPLHF

j_call: TRBJ1-4
d_call: TRBD1
v_call: TRBV5-8
clone_size: -
cdr3_nt: TGTGCCAGCAGCTTGGGGACAGGCTCGAATGAAAAACTGTTTTTT
cdr3_aa: CASSLGTGSNEKLFF

j_call: TRBJ2-7
d_call: -
v_call: TRBV28
clone_size: once
cdr3_nt: TGTGCCAGCAGTACCCACGGAGGGGGCCGATACGAGCAGTACTTC
cdr3_aa: CASSTHGGGRYEQYF

j_call: TRBJ2-2
d_call: TRBD1
v_call: TRBV14
clone_size: -
cdr3_nt: TGTGCCAGCAGCCAGGGACAGGAGGCCGGGGAGCTGTTTTTT
cdr3_aa: CASSQGQEAGELFF

j_call: TRBJ1-2
d_call: TRBD1
v_call: TRBV14
clone_size: -
cdr3_nt: TGTGCCAGCAGCCGCCTTGACAGGGGACCCAGCTATGGCTACACCTTC
cdr3_aa: CASSRLDRGPSYGYTF

j_call: TRBJ1-5
d_call: TRBD1
v_call: TRBV6-2/TRBV6-3
clone_size: -
cdr3_nt: TGTGCCAGCAGTCTACAGGGGGTTAATCAGCCCCAGCATTTT
cdr3_aa: CASSLQGVNQPQHF

j_call: TRBJ2-3
d_call: TRBD2
v_call: TRBV5-6
clone_size: -
cdr3_nt: TGTGCCAGCAGCGATCGACGACTAGCTTCCTCGAGAGATACGCAGTATTTT
cdr3_aa: CASSDRRLASSRDTQYF

j_call: TRBJ2-1
d_call: TRBD1
v_call: TRBV7-9
clone_size: once
cdr3_nt: TGTGCCAGCAGCTTAGTAGGGACAGGGGGCAATGAGCAGTTCTTC
cdr3_aa: CASSLVGTGGNEQFF

j_call: TRBJ1-4
d_call: TRBD1
v_call: TRBV19
clone_size: -
cdr3_nt: TGTGCCAGTAATGAAGGGGGCATCGAAAAACTGTTTTTT
cdr3_aa: CASNEGGIEKLFF

j_call: TRBJ2-7
d_call: TRBD1
v_call: TRBV5-4
clone_size: -
cdr3_nt: TGTGCCAGCAGCCCCTCCTCCGACAGGGGGCGGTACGAGCAGTACTTC
cdr3_aa: CASSPSSDRGRYEQYF

j_call: TRBJ1-2
d_call: -
v_call: TRBV21-1
clone_size: -
cdr3_nt: TGTGCCAGCAGCAACTTTCCATACTTAGCTTCCTATGGCTACACCTTC
cdr3_aa: CASSNFPYLASYGYTF

j_call: TRBJ2-7
d_call: -
v_call: TRBV7-2
clone_size: few
cdr3_nt: TGTGCCAGCAGCTTAGGGGTCCGGCGGTTAGGCTACGAGCAGTACTTC
cdr3_aa: CASSLGVRRLGYEQYF

j_call: TRBJ1-4
d_call: TRBD1
v_call: TRBV2
clone_size: -
cdr3_nt: TGTGCCAGCAGTGATGGGGACAGGGTGGATGAAAAACTGTTTTTT
cdr3_aa: CASSDGDRVDEKLFF

j_call: TRBJ2-5
d_call: TRBD2
v_call: TRBV9
clone_size: -
cdr3_nt: TGTGCCAGCAGCGTAGCTGGCGGGAGGGAAGAGACCCAGTACTTC
cdr3_aa: CASSVAGGREETQYF

j_call: TRBJ1-2
d_call: -
v_call: TRBV2
clone_size: -
cdr3_nt: TGTGCCAGCACCAAGGAGGCAGGCTATGGCTACACCTTC
cdr3_aa: CASTKEAGYGYTF

j_call: TRBJ2-2
d_call: TRBD1
v_call: TRBV7-3
clone_size: -
cdr3_nt: TGTGCCAGCAGCCCCCCGGGACAGGGGGCCGGCGGGGAGCTGTTTTTT
cdr3_aa: CASSPPGQGAGGELFF

j_call: TRBJ2-1
d_call: -
v_call: TRBV27
clone_size: once
cdr3_nt: TGTGCCAGCAGTCTAACTAGGTTCTCTGTCAATGAGCAGTTCTTC
cdr3_aa: CASSLTRFSVNEQFF

j_call: TRBJ2-7
d_call: TRBD2
v_call: TRBV2
clone_size: few
cdr3_nt: TGTGCCAGCAGTGACCAGGGACTACCATTCTACGAGCAGTACTTC
cdr3_aa: CASSDQGLPFYEQYF

j_call: TRBJ2-1
d_call: -
v_call: TRBV19
clone_size: -
cdr3_nt: TGTGCCAGTAGTGACCGTGTGTCGAGGAATGAGCAGTTCTTC
cdr3_aa: CASSDRVSRNEQFF

j_call: TRBJ1-6
d_call: -
v_call: TRBV15
clone_size: -
cdr3_nt: TGTGCCACCAGCAGAGAAGGAGATTCACCCCTCCACTTT
cdr3_aa: CATSREGDSPLHF

j_call: TRBJ2-3
d_call: TRBD2
v_call: TRBV5-1
clone_size: -
cdr3_nt: TGCGCCAGCAGCTGGAGCGGGGTTGGGACAGATACGCAGTATTTT
cdr3_aa: CASSWSGVGTDTQYF

j_call: TRBJ2-2
d_call: TRBD2
v_call: TRBV28
clone_size: -
cdr3_nt: TGTGCCAGCAGTCGAGCGGGAGCGGTGAACACCGGGGAGCTGTTTTTT
cdr3_aa: CASSRAGAVNTGELFF

j_call: TRBJ2-2
d_call: TRBD2
v_call: TRBV6-5
clone_size: -
cdr3_nt: TGTGCCAGCAGACGGTCTAGCGGGATACCCGGGGAGCTGTTTTTT
cdr3_aa: CASRRSSGIPGELFF

j_call: TRBJ1-5
d_call: -
v_call: TRBV19
clone_size: few
cdr3_nt: TGTGCCAGTAGTATAAATGGACAGATTAGCAATCAGCCCCAGCATTTT
cdr3_aa: CASSINGQISNQPQHF

j_call: TRBJ2-1
d_call: TRBD2
v_call: TRBV7-9
clone_size: -
cdr3_nt: TGTGCCAGCAGCGGGGGGACTAGCGCCTTTGTTGACCTTAGGAATGAGCAGTTCTTC
cdr3_aa: CASSGGTSAFVDLRNEQFF

j_call: TRBJ2-3
d_call: -
v_call: TRBV5-4
clone_size: -
cdr3_nt: TGTGCCAGCAGCCTATCCACAGATACGCAGTATTTT
cdr3_aa: CASSLSTDTQYF

j_call: TRBJ2-5
d_call: TRBD2
v_call: TRBV5-5
clone_size: few
cdr3_nt: TGTGCCAGCAGCCTGGCGGGGACTAGCAGTAGGGAGACCCAGTACTTC
cdr3_aa: CASSLAGTSSRETQYF

j_call: TRBJ2-5
d_call: TRBD1
v_call: TRBV12-3/TRBV12-4
clone_size: -
cdr3_nt: TGTGCCAGCAGTCACAGGGGGCGAGCGACCCAGTACTTC
cdr3_aa: CASSHRGRATQYF

j_call: TRBJ2-2
d_call: -
v_call: TRBV13
clone_size: -
cdr3_nt: TGTGCCAGCAGCTCCTCTAACACCGGGGAGCTGTTTTTT
cdr3_aa: CASSSSNTGELFF

j_call: TRBJ1-5
d_call: -
v_call: TRBV7-8
clone_size: few
cdr3_nt: TGTGCCAGCAGCTTAAGCCCAGATGTCCCGGGTCAGCCCCAGCATTTT
cdr3_aa: CASSLSPDVPGQPQHF

j_call: TRBJ2-7
d_call: TRBD1
v_call: TRBV7-2
clone_size: -
cdr3_nt: TGTGCCAGCAGCAACAGGGGGCAAGAGCAGTACTTC
cdr3_aa: CASSNRGQEQYF

j_call: TRBJ1-2
d_call: -
v_call: TRBV29-1
clone_size: -
cdr3_nt: TGCAGCGTTGAGCGGGAGCCCTATGGGGGCTATGGCTACACCTTC
cdr3_aa: CSVEREPYGGYGYTF

j_call: TRBJ2-1
d_call: -
v_call: TRBV7-8
clone_size: -
cdr3_nt: TGTGCCAGCAGCCAACGACTATACAATGAGCAGTTCTTC
cdr3_aa: CASSQRLYNEQFF

j_call: TRBJ2-3
d_call: TRBD2
v_call: TRBV19
clone_size: -
cdr3_nt: TGTGCCAGTAGTCCAACTAGCGGGAGGGCAGATACGCAGTATTTT
cdr3_aa: CASSPTSGRADTQYF

j_call: TRBJ2-5
d_call: TRBD2
v_call: TRBV29-1
clone_size: -
cdr3_nt: TGCAGCGTTGAAGCGGGGGGAGCGACCCAGTACTTC
cdr3_aa: CSVEAGGATQYF

j_call: TRBJ1-5
d_call: -
v_call: TRBV2
clone_size: few
cdr3_nt: TGTGCCAGCAGTGGAAGGGGGAATCAGCCCCAGCATTTT
cdr3_aa: CASSGRGNQPQHF

j_call: TRBJ2-2
d_call: -
v_call: TRBV3-1/TRBV3-2
clone_size: -
cdr3_nt: TGTGCCAGCAGCCGGACGACAGGTCGGATTGTCCTGTTTTTT
cdr3_aa: CASSRTTGRIVLFF

j_call: TRBJ2-3
d_call: -
v_call: TRBV5-1
clone_size: -
cdr3_nt: TGCGCCAGCAGCCCCGGGACTCCGGCAGATACGCAGTATTTT
cdr3_aa: CASSPGTPADTQYF

j_call: TRBJ2-7
d_call: TRBD2
v_call: TRBV29-1
clone_size: -
cdr3_nt: TGCAGCGTTGAAGGACTAGCGGGAGACCACGAGCAGTACTTC
cdr3_aa: CSVEGLAGDHEQYF

j_call: TRBJ1-2
d_call: -
v_call: TRBV28
clone_size: few
cdr3_nt: TGTGCCAGCAGTTTACAGGGTCCGGGAGTAGGGGGCTACACCTTC
cdr3_aa: CASSLQGPGVGGYTF

j_call: TRBJ2-1
d_call: TRBD2
v_call: TRBV6-5
clone_size: -
cdr3_nt: TGTGCCAGCACCAGCGGGGGGCCGAAATACAATGAGCAGTTCTTC
cdr3_aa: CASTSGGPKYNEQFF

j_call: TRBJ1-1
d_call: -
v_call: TRBV5-8
clone_size: -
cdr3_nt: TGTGCCAGCTCCACAGGGATAAACACTGAAGCTTTCTTT
cdr3_aa: CASSTGINTEAFF

j_call: TRBJ2-1
d_call: -
v_call: TRBV7-2
clone_size: -
cdr3_nt: TGTGCCAGCAGCTTAAACAGGGTTAGCTACAATGAGCAGTTCTTC
cdr3_aa: CASSLNRVSYNEQFF

j_call: TRBJ1-2
d_call: -
v_call: TRBV27
clone_size: once
cdr3_nt: TGTGCCAGCAGCCCCACCCTCAGTACTACTAACTATGGCTACACCTTC
cdr3_aa: CASSPTLSTTNYGYTF

j_call: TRBJ2-7
d_call: TRBD1
v_call: TRBV4-1
clone_size: -
cdr3_nt: TGCGCCAGCAGCCATGGACAGGGGTTCGAGCAGTACTTC
cdr3_aa: CASSHGQGFEQYF

j_call: TRBJ1-5
d_call: -
v_call: TRBV2
clone_size: few
cdr3_nt: TGTGCCAGCAGTGACCGGGAGGATCAGCCCCAGCATTTT
cdr3_aa: CASSDREDQPQHF

j_call: TRBJ2-7
d_call: TRBD2
v_call: TRBV30
clone_size: -
cdr3_nt: TGTGCCTGGGGAGCGGGGACTACCTACGAGCAGTACTTC
cdr3_aa: CAWGAGTTYEQYF

j_call: TRBJ2-1
d_call: -
v_call: TRBV11-3
clone_size: -
cdr3_nt: TGTGCCAGCAGCTTAACAGGATTCTACAATGAGCAGTTCTTC
cdr3_aa: CASSLTGFYNEQFF

j_call: TRBJ1-6
d_call: TRBD1
v_call: TRBV14
clone_size: -
cdr3_nt: TGTGCCAGCAGCCAGTGGACAGGGTGGGATAATTCACCCCTCCACTTT
cdr3_aa: CASSQWTGWDNSPLHF

j_call: TRBJ2-1
d_call: -
v_call: TRBV7-7
clone_size: once
cdr3_nt: TGTGCCAGCAGCTTATATCTGGGAGACAATGAGCAGTTCTTC
cdr3_aa: CASSLYLGDNEQFF

j_call: TRBJ2-2
d_call: TRBD1
v_call: TRBV11-3
clone_size: -
cdr3_nt: TGTGCCAGCAGCAACCGGGACAGGGTTTTCGGGGAGCTGTTTTTT
cdr3_aa: CASSNRDRVFGELFF

j_call: TRBJ1-1
d_call: -
v_call: TRBV30
clone_size: -
cdr3_nt: TGTGCCTTACAAGACAGACTTCCTGAAGCTTTCTTT
cdr3_aa: CALQDRLPEAFF

j_call: TRBJ1-2
d_call: -
v_call: TRBV6-5
clone_size: -
cdr3_nt: TGTGCCAGCAGTTCCGACACAGCTGCCACTCTTTATGGCTACACCTTC
cdr3_aa: CASSSDTAATLYGYTF

j_call: TRBJ2-7
d_call: TRBD1
v_call: TRBV13
clone_size: -
cdr3_nt: TGTGCCAGCAGCTACGGGACAGGGGCCTACGAGCAGTACTTC
cdr3_aa: CASSYGTGAYEQYF